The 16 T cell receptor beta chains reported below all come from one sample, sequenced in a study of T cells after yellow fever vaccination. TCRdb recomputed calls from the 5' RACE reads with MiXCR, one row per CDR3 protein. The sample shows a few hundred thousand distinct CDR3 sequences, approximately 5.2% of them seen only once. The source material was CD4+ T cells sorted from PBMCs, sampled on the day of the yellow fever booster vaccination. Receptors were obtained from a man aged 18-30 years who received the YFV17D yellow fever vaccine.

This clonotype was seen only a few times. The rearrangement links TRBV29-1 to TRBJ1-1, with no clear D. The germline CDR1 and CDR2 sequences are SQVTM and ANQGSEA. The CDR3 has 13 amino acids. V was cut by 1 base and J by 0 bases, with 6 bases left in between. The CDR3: CSVEVYMNTEAFF. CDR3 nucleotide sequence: TGCAGCGTTGAAGTTTACATGAACACTGAAGCTTTCTTT.

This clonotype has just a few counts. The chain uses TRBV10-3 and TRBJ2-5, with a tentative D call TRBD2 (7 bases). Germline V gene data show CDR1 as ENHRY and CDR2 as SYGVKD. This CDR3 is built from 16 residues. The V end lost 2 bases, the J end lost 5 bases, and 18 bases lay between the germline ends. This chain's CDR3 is CAISETIGRGGETQYF. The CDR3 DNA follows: TGTGCCATCAGTGAGACGATCGGCAGGGGAGGGGAGACCCAGTACTTC.

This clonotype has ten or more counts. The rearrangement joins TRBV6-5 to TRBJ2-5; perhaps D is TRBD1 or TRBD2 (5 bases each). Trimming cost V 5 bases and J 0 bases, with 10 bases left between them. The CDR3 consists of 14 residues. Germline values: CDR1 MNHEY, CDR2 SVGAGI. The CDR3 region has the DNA TGTGCCAGCAGTCTACCGGGACACCAAGAGACCCAGTACTTC. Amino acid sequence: CASSLPGHQETQYF.

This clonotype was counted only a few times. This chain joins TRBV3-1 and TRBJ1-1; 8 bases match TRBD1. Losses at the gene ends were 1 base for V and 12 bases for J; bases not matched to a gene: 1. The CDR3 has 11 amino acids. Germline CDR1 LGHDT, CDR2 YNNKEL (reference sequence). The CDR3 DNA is TGTGCCAGCAGCCAAGGGACAGGGCCTTTCTTT. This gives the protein CASSQGTGPFF.

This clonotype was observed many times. The CDR3 region has the DNA TGCGCCAGCAGCCGGGACACTGAAGCTTTCTTT. As protein: CASSRDTEAFF. J is TRBJ1-1 and V is TRBV5-1; D ambiguous. This CDR3 has 11 amino acids. CDR1 is SGHRS, CDR2 YFSETQ, per germline. Trimming cost V 4 bases and J 3 bases, with 4 bases left between them.

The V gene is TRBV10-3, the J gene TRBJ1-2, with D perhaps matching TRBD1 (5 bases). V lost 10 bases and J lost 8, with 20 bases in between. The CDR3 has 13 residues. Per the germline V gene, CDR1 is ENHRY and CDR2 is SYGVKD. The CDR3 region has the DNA TGTGCCACGAGGGGTCCGGCAGGGAACGGCTACACCTTC. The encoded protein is CATRGPAGNGYTF.

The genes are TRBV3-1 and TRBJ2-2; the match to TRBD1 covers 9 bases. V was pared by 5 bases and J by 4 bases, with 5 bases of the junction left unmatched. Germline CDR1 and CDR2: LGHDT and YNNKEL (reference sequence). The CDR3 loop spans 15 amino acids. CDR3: CASSTTGGGTGELFF. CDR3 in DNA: TGTGCCAGCAGCACCACAGGGGGCGGCACCGGGGAGCTGTTTTTT.

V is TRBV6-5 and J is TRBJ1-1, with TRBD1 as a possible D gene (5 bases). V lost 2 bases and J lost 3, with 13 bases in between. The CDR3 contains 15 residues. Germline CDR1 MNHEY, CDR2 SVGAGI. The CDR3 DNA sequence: TGTGCCAGCAGTTACGACAAACCGACAGACACTGAAGCTTTCTTT. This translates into CASSYDKPTDTEAFF.

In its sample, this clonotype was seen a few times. The CDR3 DNA is TGTGCCAGCAGCGCCCCTAGCGGGGGGGCCACAGATACGCAGTATTTT. Protein sequence: CASSAPSGGATDTQYF. This sequence joins TRBV7-2 and TRBJ2-3; 12 positions agree with TRBD2. The junction had 5 bases not matched to a gene; V was cut back by 5 bases and J by 2 bases. The CDR3 loop spans 16 amino acids. The germline V gene has CDR1 SGHTA and CDR2 FQGNSA.

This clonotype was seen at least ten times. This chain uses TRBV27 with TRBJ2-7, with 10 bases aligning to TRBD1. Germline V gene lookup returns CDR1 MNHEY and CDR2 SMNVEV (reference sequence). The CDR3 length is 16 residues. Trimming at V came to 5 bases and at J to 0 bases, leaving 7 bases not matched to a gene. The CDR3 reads CASSRTGGYLSYEQYF. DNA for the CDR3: TGTGCCAGCAGTCGGACAGGGGGGTACCTCTCCTACGAGCAGTACTTC.

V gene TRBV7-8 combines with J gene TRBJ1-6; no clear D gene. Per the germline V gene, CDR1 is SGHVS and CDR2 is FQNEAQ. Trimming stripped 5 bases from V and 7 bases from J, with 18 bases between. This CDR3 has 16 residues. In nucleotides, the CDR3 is TGTGCCAGCAGCCAAGCACGAACAAGATCGAATTCACCCCTCCACTTT. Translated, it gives CASSQARTRSNSPLHF.

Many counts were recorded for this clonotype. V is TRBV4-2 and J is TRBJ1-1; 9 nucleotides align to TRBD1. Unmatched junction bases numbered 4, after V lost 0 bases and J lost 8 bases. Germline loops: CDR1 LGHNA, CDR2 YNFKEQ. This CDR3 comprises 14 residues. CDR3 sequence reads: CASSQDPGQGEAFF. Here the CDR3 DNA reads TGTGCCAGCAGCCAAGATCCGGGACAGGGAGAAGCTTTCTTT.

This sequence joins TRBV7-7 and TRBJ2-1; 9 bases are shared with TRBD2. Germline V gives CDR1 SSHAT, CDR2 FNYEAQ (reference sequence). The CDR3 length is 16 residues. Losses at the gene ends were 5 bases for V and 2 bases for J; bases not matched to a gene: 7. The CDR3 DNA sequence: TGTGCCAGCAGCCATGGGCGGGGGGGCCCCTACAATGAGCAGTTCTTC. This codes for CASSHGRGGPYNEQFF.

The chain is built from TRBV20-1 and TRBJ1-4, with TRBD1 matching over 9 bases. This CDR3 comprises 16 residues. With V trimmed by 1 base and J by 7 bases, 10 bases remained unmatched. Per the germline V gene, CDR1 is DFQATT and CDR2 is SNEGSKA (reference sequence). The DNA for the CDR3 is TGCAGTGCTAGAGGTGGTGACAGGGGGTCGAGTGAAAAACTGTTTTTT. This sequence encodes CSARGGDRGSSEKLFF.

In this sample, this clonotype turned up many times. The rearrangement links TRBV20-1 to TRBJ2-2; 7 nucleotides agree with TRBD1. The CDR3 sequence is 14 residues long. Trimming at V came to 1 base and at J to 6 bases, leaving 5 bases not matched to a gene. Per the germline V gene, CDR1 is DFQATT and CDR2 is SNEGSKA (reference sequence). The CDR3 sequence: CSARAPQGAGELFF. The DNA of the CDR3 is TGCAGTGCTAGAGCTCCGCAGGGGGCCGGGGAGCTGTTTTTT.

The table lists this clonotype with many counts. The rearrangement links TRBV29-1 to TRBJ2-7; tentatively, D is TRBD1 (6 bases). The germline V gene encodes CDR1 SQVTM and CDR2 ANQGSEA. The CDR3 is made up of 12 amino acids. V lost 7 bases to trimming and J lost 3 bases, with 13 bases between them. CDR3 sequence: CSARDTLYEQYF. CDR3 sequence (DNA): TGCAGCGCCCGGGACACTCTCTACGAGCAGTACTTC.